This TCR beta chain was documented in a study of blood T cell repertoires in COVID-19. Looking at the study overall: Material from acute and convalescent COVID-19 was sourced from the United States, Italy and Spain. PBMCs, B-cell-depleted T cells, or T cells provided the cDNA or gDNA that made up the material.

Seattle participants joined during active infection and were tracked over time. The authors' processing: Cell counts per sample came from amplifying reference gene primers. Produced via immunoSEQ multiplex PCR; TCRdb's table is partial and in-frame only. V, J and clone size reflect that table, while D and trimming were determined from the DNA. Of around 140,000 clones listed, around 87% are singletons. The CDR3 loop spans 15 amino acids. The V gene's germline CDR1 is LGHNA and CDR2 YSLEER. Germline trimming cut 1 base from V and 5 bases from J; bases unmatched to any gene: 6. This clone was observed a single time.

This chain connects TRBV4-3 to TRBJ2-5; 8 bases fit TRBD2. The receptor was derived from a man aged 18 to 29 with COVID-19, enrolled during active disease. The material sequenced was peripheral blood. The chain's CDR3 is CASSQAGGRRETQYF. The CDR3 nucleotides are TGCGCCAGCAGCCAAGCCGGCGGGAGGCGGGAGACCCAGTACTTC.